This entry lists 23 T cell receptor beta chains sequenced from one sample in a study of graft-versus-host responses after intestinal transplantation. Profiling relied on immunoSEQ multiplex PCR, and the TCRdb table lists in-frame clones only, not all of them. Among 20,000 to 25,000 clones, about 35% were seen once, and the ten largest hold roughly 10%. The authors plated roughly 200,000 CFSE-labeled responder cells with roughly 200,000 irradiated, violet-dye-labeled stimulator cells. Material: alloreactive CD8+ T cells from a mixed lymphocyte reaction culture, obtained before intestinal transplant. Subset: CFSE-low proliferating T cells sorted from roughly six-day pre-transplant mixed lymphocyte reaction (GvH or HvG direction). The source is a human patient who received an intestinal transplant.

The V and J genes are TRBV6-1 and TRBJ2-1; D is unclear. From germline, CDR1 is MNHNS and CDR2 SASEGT. Trimming shortened V by 5 bases and J by 4 bases, and 12 bases separated the two germline ends. The CDR3 has 14 amino acids. CDR3 nucleotides: TGTGCCAGCAGTTCCGTATGGGCGTACAATGAGCAGTTCTTC. Translation: CASSSVWAYNEQFF.

This clone was detected a few times. V and J are TRBV5-6 and TRBJ1-1, with TRBD1 matching over 9 bases. Germline lookup yields CDR1 SGHDT and CDR2 YYEEEE. The CDR3 consists of 13 residues. Losses at the gene ends were 3 bases for V and 11 bases for J; bases not matched to a gene: 8. The CDR3 DNA reads as TGTGCCAGCAGCTCCGGGACAGGGCGGGAGGCTTTCTTT. It specifies CASSSGTGREAFF. Together with reference TRBV5-6 and TRBJ1-1, the CDR3 gives the full variable domain: DAGVTQSPTHLIKTRGQQVTLRCSPKSGHDTVSWYQQALGQGPQFIFQYYEEEERQRGNFPDRFSGHQFPNYSSELNVNALLLGDSALYLCASSSGTGREAFFGQGTRLTVV.

The DNA for the CDR3 is TGTGCCAGCAGGAAGGGACGGTACTCTGGAAACACCATATATTTT. Translating gives CASRKGRYSGNTIYF. The chain is built from TRBV6-1 and TRBJ1-3, with TRBD1 as a possible D gene (5 bases). The CDR3 extends over 15 amino acids. Trimming shortened V by 6 bases and J by 0 bases, and 12 bases separated the two germline ends. CDR1 and CDR2 from the germline V gene are MNHNS and SASEGT.

Only a few counts were recorded for this clone. The chain joins TRBV15 to TRBJ2-1; 8 bases fit TRBD2. The CDR3 has 14 residues. V lost 4 bases, J lost 7 bases, and 6 bases stayed unmatched. Germline V gives CDR1 LNHNV, CDR2 YYDKDF (reference sequence). In nucleotides, the CDR3 is TGTGCCACCAGCATGGGGCGGGGGGCAAATGAGCAGTTCTTC. This codes for CATSMGRGANEQFF.

This clone has a handful of counts. The V gene is TRBV7-6, the J gene TRBJ1-1; maybe TRBD1 (6 bases). Between the trimmed V and J ends, which lost 5 bases and 1 base, there was a span of 14 bases. The CDR3 totals 15 residues. Germline V CDR1 and CDR2: SGHVS, FNYEAQ. Here the CDR3 reads CASSQGEGQNTEAFF. As DNA, the CDR3 is TGTGCCAGCAGCCAAGGAGAGGGACAGAACACTGAAGCTTTCTTT.

In its sample, this clone was seen a few times. The genes are TRBV6-5 and TRBJ2-7; weak D call: TRBD2 (5 bases). Per the germline V gene, CDR1 is MNHEY and CDR2 is SVGAGI. Deletions cut 5 bases from V and 3 bases from J, with 14 bases between. The CDR3 spans 14 residues. CDR3 nucleotide sequence: TGTGCCAGCAGTGCAGAGGGAGTATTCTACGAGCAGTACTTC. This translates into CASSAEGVFYEQYF.

This clone was seen once. The chain carries TRBV28 and TRBJ2-7; D may be TRBD1 or TRBD2 (5 bases each). Looked up from germline, CDR1 is MDHEN and CDR2 is SYDVKM. CDR3 length: 13 residues. V dropped 8 bases and J dropped 7 bases, with 18 bases sitting between them. This CDR3 reads CASAWDLGEEQYF. CDR3 bases: TGTGCCAGCGCCTGGGACCTGGGGGAGGAGCAGTACTTC.

The chain joins TRBV6-5 to TRBJ1-2; D uncertain. The CDR3 sequence is 14 residues long. The V gene's germline CDR1 is MNHEY and CDR2 SVGAGI. V lost 5 bases, J lost 0 bases, and 10 bases lay in between. The CDR3 spells CASSKGFPNYGYTF. The CDR3 DNA reads TGTGCCAGCAGTAAAGGATTCCCTAACTATGGCTACACCTTC.

This chain uses TRBV6-1 with TRBJ1-1; unclear D gene. CDR1 is MNHNS and CDR2 is SASEGT in the germline V gene. Trimming removed 0 bases from V and 2 bases from J, with 13 bases in between. The length of the CDR3 is 16 residues. The chain's CDR3 is CASSEASSASNTEAFF. The CDR3, as DNA: TGTGCCAGCAGTGAAGCTTCGTCAGCGTCCAACACTGAAGCTTTCTTT.

This clone was recorded a few times. V and J are TRBV28 and TRBJ2-5; possibly TRBD2 for D (5 bases). Germline V gene lookup returns CDR1 MDHEN and CDR2 SYDVKM. V lost 6 bases to trimming and J lost 6 bases, with 20 bases between them. There are 15 residues in the CDR3. In nucleotides, the CDR3 is TGTGCCAGCAGGTGGGATGGCCCCACGGGGAAGACCCAGTACTTC. Protein product: CASRWDGPTGKTQYF.

In its sample, this clone is medium-sized. This rearrangement joins TRBV18 to TRBJ2-1; no reliable D call. This CDR3 contains 15 residues. CDR1 and CDR2 (germline): KGHSH, LQKENI. The V and J ends lost 5 bases and 0 bases respectively, with 11 bases between them. Here the CDR3 DNA reads TGTGCCAGCTCAAACCCTGTGAGCTCCTACAATGAGCAGTTCTTC. It specifies CASSNPVSSYNEQFF.

This clone came up a few times. An end of the junction does not agree with germline; a read error may underlie this. V is TRBV7-9 and J is TRBJ2-7; TRBD2 is a possible D gene (6 bases). This CDR3 is built from 13 residues. CDR1 and CDR2 (germline): SEHNR, FQNEAQ (reference sequence). CDR3 residues: CASSLDPQLERDF. DNA for the CDR3: TGTGCCAGCAGCTTAGACCCGCAGCTTGAGCGGGACTTC.

This clone appeared once. The gene calls are TRBV7-6 and TRBJ2-3; perhaps TRBD2 as D (6 bases). The CDR3 runs to 14 residues. Germline CDR1 reads SGHVS; CDR2 reads FNYEAQ. The V and J ends lost 5 bases and 3 bases respectively, with 12 bases between them. The DNA for the CDR3 is TGTGCCAGCAGCGCCGGGGGTGGTACAGATACGCAGTATTTT. It is translated as CASSAGGGTDTQYF.

The V and J genes are TRBV6-6 and TRBJ2-5; D gene uncertain. There are 13 residues in the CDR3. CDR1 MNHNY and CDR2 SVGAGI come from the germline V gene (reference sequence). V gave up 2 bases and J gave up 5 bases, with 9 bases separating them. The CDR3 DNA is TGTGCCAGCAGTTACCACCCCCGGGAGACCCAGTACTTC. Translation gives CASSYHPRETQYF.

J is TRBJ1-5 and V is TRBV5-6, with D unresolved. With 1 base removed from V and 7 bases from J, the gap between germline ends came to 6 bases. The germline V gene has CDR1 SGHDT and CDR2 YYEEEE. The CDR3 has 12 amino acids. The CDR3 DNA sequence: TGTGCCAGCAGCTTGTTGCACCAGCCCCAGCATTTT. Its translation: CASSLLHQPQHF.

This clone was found a few times. The rearrangement uses TRBV13 and TRBJ2-1; perhaps TRBD1 as D (6 bases). CDR1 is PRHDT, CDR2 FYEKMQ, per germline (reference sequence). V lost 6 bases and J 7 bases, leaving 10 bases between the germline ends. The CDR3 extends over 12 amino acids. This CDR3 is CASSKQGNEQFF. The CDR3, as DNA: TGTGCCAGCAGTAAACAGGGAAATGAGCAGTTCTTC.

This clone occurred a few times. The chain is built from TRBV7-9 and TRBJ1-1; no reliable D call. The CDR3 totals 14 residues. V lost 5 bases to trimming and J lost 2 bases, with 12 bases between them. Per the germline V gene, CDR1 is SEHNR and CDR2 is FQNEAQ (reference sequence). For the CDR3, the DNA is TGTGCCAGCAGCCCCACGACTGACAACACTGAAGCTTTCTTT. This sequence encodes CASSPTTDNTEAFF.

This chain uses TRBV5-4 with TRBJ2-3; D is unresolved. The CDR3 is 14 amino acids. Trimming took 0 bases from V and 3 from J, leaving 8 bases between them. The germline CDR1 and CDR2 sequences are SGHNT and YYREEE (reference sequence). The CDR3 coding sequence is TGTGCCAGCAGCTTGGGAAGGAGAACAGATACGCAGTATTTT. Its translation: CASSLGRRTDTQYF.

By share, this clone counts as medium-sized (0.01 to 0.1%). The V call is TRBV4-1, the J call TRBJ2-2; 9 bases map to TRBD1. Germline V gene lookup returns CDR1 MGHRA and CDR2 YSYEKL. V shed 5 bases, J shed 3 bases, and the junction held 4 bases outside the gene matches. The CDR3 loop spans 15 amino acids. The CDR3 DNA is TGCGCCAGCAGCACTTGGACAGGGGACACCGGGGAGCTGTTTTTT. Translated: CASSTWTGDTGELFF.

This clone has only a few counts. The rearrangement joins TRBV9 to TRBJ1-4, with D possibly matching TRBD1 (5 bases). Germline V gives CDR1 SGDLS, CDR2 YYNGEE. The V end was cut by 0 bases, the J end by 10 bases, with 10 bases between. The CDR3 length is 13 residues. In DNA, the CDR3 is TGTGCCAGCAGCGTAGCTACAGGAGGAAAACTGTTTTTT. The encoded protein is CASSVATGGKLFF.

The gene calls are TRBV4-3 and TRBJ2-7; no firm D call. Germline CDR1 LGHNA, CDR2 YSLEER. V dropped 0 bases and J dropped 7 bases, with 16 bases sitting between them. The CDR3 is 15 residues long. CDR3 in DNA: TGCGCCAGCAGCCAAGATGTTGGCATTGGCCGGGAGCAGTACTTC. The encoded protein is CASSQDVGIGREQYF.

CDR3 amino acids: CASSQEDGGGETQYF. CDR3 coding DNA: TGCGCCAGCAGCCAAGAGGACGGAGGGGGCGAGACCCAGTACTTC. The V call is TRBV4-1, the J call TRBJ2-5; possibly TRBD1 for D (7 bases). The CDR3 is 15 residues long. CDR1 and CDR2 from the germline V gene are MGHRA and YSYEKL. Trimming stripped 0 bases from V and 5 bases from J, with 13 bases between.

The chain recombines TRBV14 with TRBJ2-5; D is perhaps TRBD2 (6 bases). V was shortened by 4 bases and J by 9 bases, with 18 bases between the two germline ends. The germline gives CDR1 SGHDN, CDR2 FVKESK. The CDR3 length is 14 residues. CDR3 residues: CASSPISLGGAQYF. The CDR3 coding sequence is TGTGCCAGCAGCCCGATTAGTCTTGGAGGGGCCCAGTACTTC.